The clone carrying this TCR beta chain was found many times. The antigen is unknown. TCRdb redid the calling of the 5' RACE reads with MiXCR, one entry per CDR3 protein. The sample holds some 27,000 distinct CDR3 sequences, nearly 5.5% seen once. Trimming shortened V by 0 bases and J by 0 bases, and 7 bases separated the two germline ends. Germline CDR1 SGDLS, CDR2 YYNGEE. The CDR3 totals 15 residues. The sample originates from a study of CD8 T cells in ankylosing spondylitis. Findings and limits, study-wide: Disease-linked clones had a CD8+ phenotype and relatively low frequency in peripheral blood. Seemingly distinctive of ankylosing spondylitis blood was a TCR beta motif formed by eight highly homologous variants. It was reported that disease-linked clones were significantly enriched in matched ankylosing spondylitis synovial fluid. Prior work had noted some motif variants in reactive arthritis blood and synovial fluid.

Sequencing was done on a sample of blood, either unsorted or a sorted T cell fraction (not recorded which). The TCR comes from a female donor with ankylosing spondylitis or in good health (not recorded which). The rearrangement links TRBV9 to TRBJ1-3; the D is unclear. CDR3 amino acids: CASSVEGGSGNTIYF. The CDR3 coding sequence is TGTGCCAGCAGCGTAGAAGGTGGCTCTGGAAACACCATATATTTT.